This TCR beta chain was captured by sequencing in a study of blood T cell repertoires in COVID-19. Looking at the study overall: Material from acute and convalescent COVID-19 was sourced from the United States, Italy and Spain. PBMCs, B-cell-depleted T cells, or T cells were the source of the cDNA or gDNA that made up the material.

Authors' data handling: Amplification with reference gene primers provided the estimates of nucleated cell counts. Sequenced by immunoSEQ multiplex PCR; TCRdb stores in-frame clones only, minus some. That table supplies the V and J calls and clone size; D and trimming were determined from the DNA. The sample has about 160,000 clones; roughly 90% are singletons. Unmatched junction bases numbered 3, after V lost 1 base and J lost 4 bases. The CDR3 is made up of 15 amino acids. The germline CDR1 and CDR2 sequences are MGHRA and YSYEKL. The chain has TRBV4-1 and TRBJ1-3; 8 nucleotides match TRBD1. The sequenced material came from peripheral blood. This sequence originates from a man younger than 35 with acute or convalescent COVID-19. The CDR3 sequence: CASSQAPGGGNTIYF. The CDR3 DNA is TGCGCCAGCAGCCAAGCACCAGGGGGCGGAAACACCATATATTTT.